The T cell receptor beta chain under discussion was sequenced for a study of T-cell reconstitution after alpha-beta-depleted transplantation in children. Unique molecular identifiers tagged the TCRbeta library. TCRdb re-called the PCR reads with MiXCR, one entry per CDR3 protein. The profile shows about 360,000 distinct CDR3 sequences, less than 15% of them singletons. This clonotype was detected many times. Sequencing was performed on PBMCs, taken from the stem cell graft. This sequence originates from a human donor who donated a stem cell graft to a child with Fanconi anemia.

CDR3: CASSPHPTNEKLFF. The DNA of the CDR3 is TGTGCCAGCAGCCCTCACCCAACTAATGAAAAACTGTTTTTT. V usage is TRBV5-5 and J usage is TRBJ1-4, with D uncertain. The V gene's germline CDR1 is SGHKS and CDR2 YYEKEE (reference sequence). This CDR3 region has 14 residues. Trimming removed 4 bases at V and 0 bases at J, with 7 bases between.